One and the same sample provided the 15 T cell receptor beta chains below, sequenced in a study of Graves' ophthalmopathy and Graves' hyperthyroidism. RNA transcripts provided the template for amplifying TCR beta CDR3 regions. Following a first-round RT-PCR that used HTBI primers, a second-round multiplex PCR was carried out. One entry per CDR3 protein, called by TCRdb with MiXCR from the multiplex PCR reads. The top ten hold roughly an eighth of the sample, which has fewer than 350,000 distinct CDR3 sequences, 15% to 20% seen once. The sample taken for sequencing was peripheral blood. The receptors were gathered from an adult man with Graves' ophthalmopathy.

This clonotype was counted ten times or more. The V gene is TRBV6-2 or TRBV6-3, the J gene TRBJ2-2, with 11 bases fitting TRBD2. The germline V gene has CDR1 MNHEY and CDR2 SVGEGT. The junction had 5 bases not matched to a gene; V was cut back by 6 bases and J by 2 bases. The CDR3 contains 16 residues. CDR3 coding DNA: TGTGCCAGCAGGCGGACTAGCGGGTTTAACACCGGGGAGCTGTTTTTT. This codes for CASRRTSGFNTGELFF.

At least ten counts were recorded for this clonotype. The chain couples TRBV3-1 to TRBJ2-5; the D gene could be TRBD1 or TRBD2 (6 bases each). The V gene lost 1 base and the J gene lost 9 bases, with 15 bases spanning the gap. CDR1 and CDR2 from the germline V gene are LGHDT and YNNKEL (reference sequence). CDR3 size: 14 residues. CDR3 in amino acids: CASSQGLRGRAQYF. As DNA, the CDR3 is TGTGCCAGCAGCCAAGGATTACGGGGGCGGGCCCAGTACTTC.

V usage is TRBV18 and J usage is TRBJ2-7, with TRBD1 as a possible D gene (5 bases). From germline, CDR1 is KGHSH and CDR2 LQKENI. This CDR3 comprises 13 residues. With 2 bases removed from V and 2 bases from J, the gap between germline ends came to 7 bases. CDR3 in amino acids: CASSPAGPYEQYF. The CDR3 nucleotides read TGTGCCAGCTCACCAGCAGGGCCCTACGAGCAGTACTTC.

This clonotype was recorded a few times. The CDR3 nucleotides read TGTGCCAGCAGCCAAGGGGGCGGGGGACCGGAGCAGTACTTC. Protein sequence: CASSQGGGGPEQYF. The rearrangement links TRBV3-1 to TRBJ2-7, with 7 positions matching TRBD2. Unmatched junction bases numbered 7, after V lost 1 base and J lost 7 bases. The germline gives CDR1 LGHDT, CDR2 YNNKEL (reference sequence). There are 14 residues in the CDR3.

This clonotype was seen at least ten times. CDR3 in amino acids: CASSPTAGEETQYF. CDR3 in DNA: TGTGCCAGCTCACCAACAGCGGGAGAAGAGACCCAGTACTTC. The chain recombines TRBV18 with TRBJ2-5; TRBD2 matches at 8 bases. CDR3 length equals 14 residues. The germline V gene has CDR1 KGHSH and CDR2 LQKENI. The J segment lost 3 bases and the V segment lost 2 bases, leaving 2 bases of the junction unmatched.

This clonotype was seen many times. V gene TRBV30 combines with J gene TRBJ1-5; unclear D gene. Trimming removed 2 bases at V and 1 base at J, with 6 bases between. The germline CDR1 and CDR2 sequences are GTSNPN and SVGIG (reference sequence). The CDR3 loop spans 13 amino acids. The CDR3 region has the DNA TGTGCCTGGAGTTACAGAAGCAATCAGCCCCAGCATTTT. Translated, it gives CAWSYRSNQPQHF.

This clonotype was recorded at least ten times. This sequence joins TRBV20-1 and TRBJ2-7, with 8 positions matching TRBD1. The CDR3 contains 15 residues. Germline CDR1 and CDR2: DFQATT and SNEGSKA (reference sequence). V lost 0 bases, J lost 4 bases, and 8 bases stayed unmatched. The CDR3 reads CSARDPGQAVYEQYF. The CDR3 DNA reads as TGCAGTGCTAGAGATCCGGGACAGGCTGTGTACGAGCAGTACTTC.

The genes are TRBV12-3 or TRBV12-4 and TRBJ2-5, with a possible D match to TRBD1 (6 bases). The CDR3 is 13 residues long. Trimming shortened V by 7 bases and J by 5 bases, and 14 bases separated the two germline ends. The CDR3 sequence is CASNVDSVETQYF. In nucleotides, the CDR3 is TGTGCCAGCAACGTGGACAGTGTGGAGACCCAGTACTTC.

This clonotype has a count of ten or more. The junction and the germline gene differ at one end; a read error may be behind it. The CDR3 coding sequence is TGCGGTGCTAGAGATCCGAGGAGCACTGAAGCTTTCTTT. It encodes CGARDPRSTEAFF. V usage is TRBV20-1 and J usage is TRBJ1-1; D gene unclear. The germline CDR1 and CDR2 sequences are DFQATT and SNEGSKA (reference sequence). The CDR3 sequence is 13 residues long.

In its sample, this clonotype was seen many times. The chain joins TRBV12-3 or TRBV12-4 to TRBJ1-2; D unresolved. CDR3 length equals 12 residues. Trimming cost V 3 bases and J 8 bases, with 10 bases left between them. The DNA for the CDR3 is TGTGCCAGCAGTTTTGGGTCTCAAGGCTACACCTTC. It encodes CASSFGSQGYTF.

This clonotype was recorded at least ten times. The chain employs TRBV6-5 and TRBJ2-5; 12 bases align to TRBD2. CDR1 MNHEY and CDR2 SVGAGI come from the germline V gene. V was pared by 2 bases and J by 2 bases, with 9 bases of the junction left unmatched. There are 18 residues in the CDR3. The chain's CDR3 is CASSYVSGTSGRQETQYF. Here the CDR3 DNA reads TGTGCCAGCAGTTACGTCAGCGGTACTAGCGGGAGGCAAGAGACCCAGTACTTC.

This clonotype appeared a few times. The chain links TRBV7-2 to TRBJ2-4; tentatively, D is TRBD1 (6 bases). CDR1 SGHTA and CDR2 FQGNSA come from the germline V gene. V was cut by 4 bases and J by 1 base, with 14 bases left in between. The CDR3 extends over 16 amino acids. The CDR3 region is CASSSPGVQAKNIQYF. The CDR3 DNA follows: TGTGCCAGCAGCTCGCCAGGGGTTCAGGCCAAAAACATTCAGTACTTC. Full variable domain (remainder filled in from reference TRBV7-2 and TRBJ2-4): GAGVSQSPSNKVTEKGKDVELRCDPISGHTALYWYRQSLGQGLEFLIYFQGNSAPDKSGLPSDRFSAERTGGSVSTLTIQRTQQEDSAVYLCASSSPGVQAKNIQYFGAGTRLSVL.

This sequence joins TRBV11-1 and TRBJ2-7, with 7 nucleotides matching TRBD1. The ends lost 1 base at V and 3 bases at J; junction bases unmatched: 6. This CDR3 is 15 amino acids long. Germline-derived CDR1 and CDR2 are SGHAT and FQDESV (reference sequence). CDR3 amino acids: CASSLGTGSIYEQYF. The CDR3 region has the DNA TGTGCCAGCAGCTTAGGGACAGGCTCCATCTACGAGCAGTACTTC.

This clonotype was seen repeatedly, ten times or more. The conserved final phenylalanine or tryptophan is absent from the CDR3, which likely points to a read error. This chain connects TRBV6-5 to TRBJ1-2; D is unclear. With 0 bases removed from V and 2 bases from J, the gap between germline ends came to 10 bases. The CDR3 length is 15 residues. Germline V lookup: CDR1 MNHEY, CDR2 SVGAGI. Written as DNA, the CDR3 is TGTGCCAGCAGTTACTCGAAGGGAATGAACTATGGCTACACCGTC. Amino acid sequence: CASSYSKGMNYGYTV.

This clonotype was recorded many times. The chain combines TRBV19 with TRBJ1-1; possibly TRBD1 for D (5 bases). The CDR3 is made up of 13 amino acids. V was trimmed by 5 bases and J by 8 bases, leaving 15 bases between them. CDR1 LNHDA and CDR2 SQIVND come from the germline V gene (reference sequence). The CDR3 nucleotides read TGTGCCAGTAGTTTCGGTGCTGGGGACGAAGCTTTCTTT. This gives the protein CASSFGAGDEAFF.